The 17 T cell receptor beta chains presented below share a single source sample, sequenced in a study of cytomegalovirus exposure and HLA in healthy donors. Assay used: immunoSEQ multiplex PCR; TCRdb lists only in-frame clones, some missing. The sample contains some 290,000 clones, 88% of which appear only once. The sample was PBMCs. All receptors come from a man aged 25 to 40 in good health and CMV-seronegative.

This clone was counted a few times. The chain joins TRBV7-9 to TRBJ1-2; the D gene is possibly TRBD1 (6 bases). This CDR3 comprises 16 residues. CDR1 is SEHNR, CDR2 FQNEAQ, per germline (reference sequence). V lost 3 bases and J lost 4, with 18 bases in between. CDR3: CASSFPSRQDPYGYTF. The CDR3 nucleotides are TGTGCCAGCAGCTTCCCCTCAAGACAGGACCCCTATGGCTACACCTTC.

The chain is built from TRBV7-2 and TRBJ2-1; D is perhaps TRBD2 (6 bases). The CDR3 runs 14 residues. Germline CDR1 reads SGHTA; CDR2 reads FQGNSA. Trimming removed 5 bases from V and 5 bases from J, with 13 bases in between. CDR3 in amino acids: CASSKRLDHNEQFF. The CDR3 DNA follows: TGTGCCAGCAGCAAAAGACTAGACCACAATGAGCAGTTCTTC. Drawing the rest from reference TRBV7-2 and TRBJ2-1, the complete variable domain is GAGVSQSPSNKVTEKGKDVELRCDPISGHTALYWYRQSLGQGLEFLIYFQGNSAPDKSGLPSDRFSAERTGGSVSTLTIQRTQQEDSAVYLCASSKRLDHNEQFFGPGTRLTVL.

The chain employs TRBV5-6 and TRBJ2-7; 9 bases align to TRBD2. Germline V gene sequence: CDR1 SGHDT, CDR2 YYEEEE. The CDR3 totals 13 residues. The J segment lost 5 bases and the V segment lost 4 bases, leaving 4 bases of the junction unmatched. The CDR3 bases are TGTGCCAGCAGCCCGGCGGGGGGGAACGAGCAGTACTTC. It codes for CASSPAGGNEQYF.

This chain connects TRBV29-1 to TRBJ2-1; 11 bases agree with TRBD2. This CDR3 region has 17 residues. The V gene's germline CDR1 is SQVTM and CDR2 ANQGSEA. J was trimmed by 4 bases and V by 0 bases; bases with no gene match: 8. CDR3: CSVEDNSGGARYNEQFF. The CDR3 DNA reads TGCAGCGTTGAAGATAATAGCGGGGGGGCTAGATACAATGAGCAGTTCTTC.

The chain recombines TRBV7-9 with TRBJ1-4, with 8 bases fitting TRBD1. Unmatched junction bases numbered 1, after V lost 1 base and J lost 6 bases. This CDR3 has 14 amino acids. Germline assignment: CDR1 SEHNR and CDR2 FQNEAQ (reference sequence). Here the CDR3 DNA reads TGTGCCAGCAGCTTAGGACAGGGGTATGAAAAACTGTTTTTT. Amino acid sequence: CASSLGQGYEKLFF. Looking up the rest from reference TRBV7-9 and TRBJ1-4 gives the full variable domain: DTGVSQNPRHKITKRGQNVTFRCDPISEHNRLYWYRQTLGQGPEFLTYFQNEAQLEKSRLLSDRFSAERPKGSFSTLEIQRTEQGDSAMYLCASSLGQGYEKLFFGSGTQLSVL.

The V call is TRBV7-2, the J call TRBJ2-1; no reliable D call. Germline V gene data show CDR1 as SGHTA and CDR2 as FQGNSA. The germline V and J ends were trimmed by 3 bases and 6 bases, with 15 bases remaining between them. CDR3 length: 15 amino acids. The CDR3 coding sequence is TGTGCCAGCAGCTTGGCGGCGGTGCTAATCAATGAGCAGTTCTTC. This translates into CASSLAAVLINEQFF.

This chain uses TRBV5-8 with TRBJ2-1; perhaps TRBD1 as D (6 bases). The CDR3 length is 14 residues. CDR1 SGHTS and CDR2 YDEGEE come from the germline V gene. Trimming stripped 3 bases from V and 6 bases from J, with 13 bases between. CDR3 bases: TGTGCCAGCAGCTATGCTACAGGGATCAATGAGCAGTTCTTC. It specifies CASSYATGINEQFF.

This chain connects TRBV19 to TRBJ1-1; 9 bases are a match to TRBD1. Germline CDR1 is LNHDA and CDR2 is SQIVND (reference sequence). The V segment lost 9 bases and the J segment 4 bases; nucleotides outside the gene matches: 18. The CDR3 extends over 17 amino acids. This CDR3 reads CASLRGGTGFGGTEAFF. CDR3 nucleotides: TGTGCCAGCTTGCGCGGGGGGACAGGGTTTGGCGGCACTGAAGCTTTCTTT.

J is TRBJ2-1 and V is TRBV6-5, with TRBD2 as a possible D gene (7 bases). The length of the CDR3 is 15 residues. V was cut by 6 bases and J by 6 bases, with 18 bases left in between. CDR1 and CDR2 (germline): MNHEY, SVGAGI. The CDR3 region is CASRRSGGASNEQFF. The DNA of the CDR3 is TGTGCCAGCAGAAGAAGTGGGGGGGCCAGCAATGAGCAGTTCTTC.

The genes are TRBV10-3 and TRBJ1-5; D gene ambiguous. V was pared by 4 bases and J by 0 bases, with 7 bases between. The CDR3 loop spans 14 amino acids. Germline V gives CDR1 ENHRY, CDR2 SYGVKD. The CDR3 DNA is TGTGCCATCAGTGGGCAGAATAGCAATCAGCCCCAGCATTTT. Translation: CAISGQNSNQPQHF.

J is TRBJ2-3 and V is TRBV2, with 7 positions matching TRBD2. The V and J ends lost 2 bases and 2 bases, in that order; junction bases with no gene match: 1. The CDR3 length is 14 residues. Looked up from germline, CDR1 is SNHLY and CDR2 is FYNNEI. The CDR3 DNA reads as TGTGCCAGCAGTGAAACTAGCGCCACAGATACGCAGTATTTT. This codes for CASSETSATDTQYF.

The chain uses TRBV7-9 and TRBJ2-5, with 12 bases fitting TRBD1. This CDR3 has 16 amino acids. Trimming took 5 bases from V and 5 from J; bases not matched to a gene: 9. Per germline, CDR1 SEHNR and CDR2 FQNEAQ (reference sequence). CDR3 protein: CASSTRDRGLMETQYF. The CDR3 bases are TGTGCCAGCAGCACCCGGGACAGGGGGCTTATGGAGACCCAGTACTTC.

V and J are TRBV5-5 and TRBJ2-2; maybe TRBD1 (6 bases). Deletions cut 2 bases from V and 0 bases from J, with 11 bases between. Germline CDR1 SGHKS, CDR2 YYEKEE (reference sequence). The CDR3 has 16 residues. CDR3 region: CASSFSRQANTGELFF. As DNA, the CDR3 is TGTGCCAGCAGCTTTAGTCGACAGGCGAACACCGGGGAGCTGTTTTTT.

This sequence joins TRBV6-6 and TRBJ1-4; 10 bases are a match to TRBD1. CDR3 size: 15 residues. V lost 5 bases to trimming and J lost 6 bases; unmatched junction nucleotides: 6. CDR1 MNHNY and CDR2 SVGAGI come from the germline V gene (reference sequence). CDR3 coding DNA: TGTGCCAGCAGTCAGACCGGGACAGGGGATGAAAAACTGTTTTTT. Translating gives CASSQTGTGDEKLFF.

This chain connects TRBV5-1 to TRBJ2-5, with 11 bases fitting TRBD1. The CDR3 is made up of 15 amino acids. V lost 4 bases to trimming and J lost 4 bases; unmatched junction nucleotides: 6. The V gene's germline CDR1 is SGHRS and CDR2 YFSETQ. The CDR3 DNA reads TGCGCCAGCAGCCGGACAGGGGGCTTAGGAGAGACCCAGTACTTC. Protein sequence: CASSRTGGLGETQYF. The full variable domain, its missing parts supplied by reference TRBV5-1 and TRBJ2-5, is KAGVTQTPRYLIKTRGQQVTLSCSPISGHRSVSWYQQTPGQGLQFLFEYFSETQRNKGNFPGRFSGRQFSNSRSEMNVSTLELGDSALYLCASSRTGGLGETQYFGPGTRLLVL.

This chain joins TRBV7-2 and TRBJ1-2; tentatively, D is TRBD1 (5 bases). Germline V gene sequence: CDR1 SGHTA, CDR2 FQGNSA. The length of the CDR3 is 14 residues. Trimming removed 6 bases from V and 6 bases from J, with 17 bases in between. CDR3 residues: CASSTGRSFDGYTF. For the CDR3, the DNA is TGTGCCAGCAGTACAGGACGGTCCTTCGATGGCTACACCTTC.

The chain couples TRBV30 to TRBJ1-2, with TRBD1 identical over 7 bases. CDR1 and CDR2 from the germline V gene are GTSNPN and SVGIG (reference sequence). The junction had 12 bases not matched to a gene; V was cut back by 5 bases and J by 6 bases. This CDR3 has 14 amino acids. DNA for the CDR3: TGTGCCTGGGGGGACAGCCCGAGCTCGCATGGCTACACCTTC. Its protein is CAWGDSPSSHGYTF.